These T cell receptor beta chains were read from a single sample in a study of blood T cell repertoires in COVID-19. Sequenced by immunoSEQ multiplex PCR; TCRdb stores in-frame clones only, minus some. The profile shows about 280,000 clones, approximately 86% of them singletons. The sequencing sample was made of PBMCs or T cells enriched from blood (not recorded which). These receptor sequences come from a woman aged 30 to 39 who had recovered from COVID-19. Each CDR3 is given with its conserved first and last residue. The D gene is left open where the match is weak. Clone size, where shown, is once, few, many, or a class for clones that have expanded.

D: TRBD1; J: TRBJ1-6; size: -; V: TRBV7-8; length: 16; DNA: TGTGCCAGCAGCTTAGCCCGGGACAGGAGTAATTCACCCCTCCACTTT; CDR3: CASSLARDRSNSPLHF
D: TRBD1; J: TRBJ1-6; size: few; V: TRBV27; length: 13; DNA: TGTGCCAGCTCGACAGGGAGAGGATCACCCCTCCACTTT; CDR3: CASSTGRGSPLHF
D: -; J: TRBJ2-1; size: -; V: TRBV3-1/TRBV3-2; length: 14; DNA: TGTGCCAGCAGCCAACCCCCCCGGGCGGGGGAGCAGTTCTTC; CDR3: CASSQPPRAGEQFF
D: -; J: TRBJ1-2; size: -; V: TRBV30; length: 14; DNA: TGTGCCTGGGTGCCGGGACGGGAGGGCTATGGCTACACCTTC; CDR3: CAWVPGREGYGYTF
D: -; J: TRBJ2-5; size: -; V: TRBV6-5; length: 12; DNA: TGTGCCAGCTACGGGGGGCCGCAGACCCAGTACTTC; CDR3: CASYGGPQTQYF
D: -; J: TRBJ2-1; size: -; V: TRBV27; length: 14; DNA: TGTGCCAGCAGTTATTCCAGGAAATACAATGAGCAGTTCTTC; CDR3: CASSYSRKYNEQFF
D: -; J: TRBJ1-5; size: -; V: TRBV15; length: 17; DNA: TGTGCCACCAGCAGAGATATTGGTAGGGGAGGTAATCAGCCCCAGCATTTT; CDR3: CATSRDIGRGGNQPQHF
D: -; J: TRBJ1-1; size: -; V: TRBV4-1; length: 14; DNA: TGCGCCAGCAGCCAAGAAGGAGAACCGCGTGGAGCTTTCTTT; CDR3: CASSQEGEPRGAFF
D: -; J: TRBJ1-1; size: few; V: TRBV18; length: 12; DNA: TGTGCCAGCTCACCAGCTCGGGAGGAAGCTTTCTTT; CDR3: CASSPAREEAFF
D: -; J: TRBJ1-2; size: -; V: TRBV10-2; length: 13; DNA: TGCGCCAGCATAAAGCCAGGGGCGGGTGGCTACACCTTC; CDR3: CASIKPGAGGYTF
D: -; J: TRBJ2-1; size: -; V: TRBV2; length: 15; DNA: TGTGCCAGCAGTGAACGGGGTGAGTCCTACAATGAGCAGTTCTTC; CDR3: CASSERGESYNEQFF
D: TRBD2; J: TRBJ2-3; size: -; V: TRBV18; length: 15; DNA: TGTGCCAGCTCGGCGGGGACTAGCCATAGAGATACGCAGTATTTT; CDR3: CASSAGTSHRDTQYF
D: TRBD1; J: TRBJ2-7; size: -; V: TRBV2; length: 13; DNA: TGTGCCAGCAGTACAGGGGGCGGGGGAGAGCAGTACTTC; CDR3: CASSTGGGGEQYF
D: -; J: TRBJ1-2; size: few; V: TRBV4-3; length: 15; DNA: TGCGCCAGCAGCCAAGAATCGGACAGCTCCTATGGCTACACCTTC; CDR3: CASSQESDSSYGYTF
D: -; J: TRBJ1-1; size: -; V: TRBV7-2; length: 12; DNA: TGTGCCAGCAGCTTTCTAAACACTGAAGCTTTCTTT; CDR3: CASSFLNTEAFF
D: -; J: TRBJ2-5; size: -; V: TRBV4-3; length: 16; DNA: TGCGCCAGCAGCCAAGATGGCCCACAGACGGCGGAGACCCAGTACTTC; CDR3: CASSQDGPQTAETQYF
D: -; J: TRBJ1-1; size: -; V: TRBV6-5; length: 15; DNA: TGTGCCAGCAGTTCCACCAGTGCCGTGAACACTGAAGCTTTCTTT; CDR3: CASSSTSAVNTEAFF
D: TRBD1; J: TRBJ1-5; size: -; V: TRBV15; length: 18; DNA: TGTGCCACCAGCAGAGATCTGGGGACAGGGGTAAGCAATCAGCCCCAGCATTTT; CDR3: CATSRDLGTGVSNQPQHF
D: TRBD1; J: TRBJ2-7; size: -; V: TRBV5-5; length: 16; DNA: TGTGCCAGCAGTCGATCTGGGACAGGGGACTATTACGAGCAGTACTTC; CDR3: CASSRSGTGDYYEQYF
D: -; J: TRBJ1-3; size: -; V: TRBV7-2; length: 16; DNA: TGTGCCAGCAGCTTAAGATCCGGGGGCTCTGGAAACACCATATATTTT; CDR3: CASSLRSGGSGNTIYF
D: -; J: TRBJ1-1; size: -; V: TRBV10-3; length: 13; DNA: TGTGCCATCAGTGGTTCAGGGGCCGGGAAAGCTTTCTTT; CDR3: CAISGSGAGKAFF
D: -; J: TRBJ1-1; size: few; V: TRBV27; length: 14; DNA: TGTGCCAGCAGTTTCCTCAGCCGGGACACTGAAGCTTTCTTT; CDR3: CASSFLSRDTEAFF
D: TRBD1; J: TRBJ1-1; size: few; V: TRBV30; length: 15; DNA: TGTGCCTGGAGATTCCCGACAGGGGGCAACACTGAAGCTTTCTTT; CDR3: CAWRFPTGGNTEAFF
D: TRBD1; J: TRBJ1-1; size: -; V: TRBV7-3; length: 14; DNA: TGTGCCAGCAGCTTTGACAGGGGCCACACTGAAGCTTTCTTT; CDR3: CASSFDRGHTEAFF
D: -; J: TRBJ1-4; size: -; V: TRBV28; length: 19; DNA: TGTGCCAGCAGCCCGAGAAGGGGAAGGGAGGGTTTCACTAATGAAAAACTGTTTTTT; CDR3: CASSPRRGREGFTNEKLFF
D: TRBD2; J: TRBJ2-5; size: -; V: TRBV18; length: 15; DNA: TGTGCCAGCGCTGTAGGCGGGGGGGCCGGAAAGACCCAGTACTTC; CDR3: CASAVGGGAGKTQYF